A single sample gave rise to the 27 T cell receptor beta chains below, sequenced in a study of blood T cell repertoires in COVID-19. The repertoire was sequenced with immunoSEQ multiplex PCR; TCRdb's copy has only in-frame clones and lacks some. The sample comprises around 330,000 clones, over 75% of which are singletons, and over 8% rests with the top ten. Input material: PBMCs or T cells enriched from blood (not recorded which). These receptors all come from a woman aged 40 to 50 who had recovered from COVID-19.

This CDR3 reads CASSAGGYEQYF. Written as DNA, the CDR3 is TGTGCCAGCAGCGCAGGGGGCTACGAGCAGTACTTC. This chain links TRBV7-2 with TRBJ2-7, with 7 bases fitting TRBD1. J lost 3 bases, V lost 5 bases, and 1 base had no gene match. The CDR3 runs to 12 residues. CDR1 SGHTA and CDR2 FQGNSA come from the germline V gene.

This chain uses TRBV5-1 with TRBJ2-2, with a possible D match to TRBD1 (5 bases). Trimming shortened V by 4 bases and J by 4 bases, and 11 bases separated the two germline ends. Germline CDR1 reads SGHRS; CDR2 reads YFSETQ. The CDR3 contains 14 residues. The CDR3 bases are TGCGCCAGCAGCCAAAAGACAGTCACCGGGGAGCTGTTTTTT. Translated: CASSQKTVTGELFF.

V and J are TRBV4-3 and TRBJ2-7; 11 positions agree with TRBD2. CDR1 LGHNA and CDR2 YSLEER come from the germline V gene. The length of the CDR3 is 16 residues. Germline trimming cut 0 bases from V and 4 bases from J; bases unmatched to any gene: 5. CDR3 in DNA: TGCGCCAGCAGCCAAGATCGCCTAGCGGGGGGATACGAGCAGTACTTC. As protein: CASSQDRLAGGYEQYF.

The V gene is TRBV18, the J gene TRBJ2-7; TRBD1 is a possible D gene (6 bases). V lost 1 base, J lost 7 bases, and 17 bases lay in between. Germline lookup yields CDR1 KGHSH and CDR2 LQKENI. CDR3 length: 15 amino acids. The CDR3: CASSPRGYRAGEQYF. CDR3 DNA sequence: TGTGCCAGCTCACCACGGGGGTACAGGGCGGGTGAGCAGTACTTC.

This chain joins TRBV28 and TRBJ1-2; a weak D match, TRBD1 (6 bases). V shed 5 bases and J shed 6 bases, with 22 bases lying between them. CDR1 and CDR2 (germline): MDHEN, SYDVKM. The CDR3 length is 16 residues. CDR3 bases: TGTGCCAGCAGTCCTTCTACCCCAGGGGCCGGGCATGGCTACACCTTC. Its protein is CASSPSTPGAGHGYTF.

The J gene is TRBJ1-4, the V gene TRBV9; no reliable D call. CDR1 and CDR2 (germline): SGDLS, YYNGEE. Trimming left V 5 bases short and J 0 bases short, with 11 bases between. The CDR3 contains 15 residues. The CDR3 sequence is CASSPLPSTNEKLFF. The CDR3 DNA sequence: TGTGCCAGCAGTCCCCTCCCCTCAACTAATGAAAAACTGTTTTTT.

The chain recombines TRBV6-5 with TRBJ2-5, with TRBD1 as a possible D gene (5 bases). V was pared by 8 bases and J by 6 bases, with 10 bases between. Germline lookup yields CDR1 MNHEY and CDR2 SVGAGI. The CDR3 consists of 11 residues. The chain's CDR3 is CASFQGKTQYF. CDR3 in DNA: TGTGCCAGCTTTCAGGGCAAGACCCAGTACTTC.

The chain joins TRBV2 to TRBJ2-7; no reliable D call. V gave up 9 bases and J gave up 2 bases, with 5 bases separating them. Germline V gives CDR1 SNHLY, CDR2 FYNNEI. The CDR3 spans 10 residues. CDR3 in amino acids: CASGTYEQYF. The DNA of the CDR3 is TGTGCCAGTGGCACCTACGAGCAGTACTTC.

The V and J genes are TRBV4-3 and TRBJ1-2, with 9 bases fitting TRBD1. Germline CDR1 is LGHNA and CDR2 is YSLEER. The CDR3 covers 13 residues. V shed 4 bases and J 7 bases; nucleotides not matched to a gene: 4. Here the CDR3 reads CASSPGQGPGYTF. The CDR3 nucleotides read TGCGCCAGCAGCCCGGGACAGGGACCTGGCTACACCTTC.

V is TRBV7-2 and J is TRBJ1-4; no clear D. Trimming left V 5 bases short and J 7 bases short, with 17 bases between. CDR3 length: 15 residues. CDR1 is SGHTA and CDR2 is FQGNSA in the germline V gene. The CDR3 sequence is CASSDQDGRSEKLFF. The CDR3 DNA is TGTGCCAGCAGCGACCAGGACGGGAGAAGTGAAAAACTGTTTTTT.

The chain employs TRBV5-1 and TRBJ1-2; a possible D gene is TRBD1 (5 bases). The CDR3 runs to 16 residues. Germline CDR1 reads SGHRS; CDR2 reads YFSETQ. V was cut by 0 bases and J by 2 bases, with 14 bases left in between. The CDR3 protein is CASSLGEGLANYGYTF. For the CDR3, the DNA is TGCGCCAGCAGCTTGGGAGAGGGACTGGCGAACTATGGCTACACCTTC.

The chain joins TRBV18 to TRBJ2-7; 8 bases are shared with TRBD2. Losses at the gene ends were 1 base for V and 6 bases for J; bases not matched to a gene: 8. The CDR3 has 15 residues. CDR1 is KGHSH and CDR2 is LQKENI in the germline V gene. CDR3 nucleotides: TGTGCCAGCTCACCACTCGATCCAGCGGGAGCCGAGCAGTACTTC. Its protein is CASSPLDPAGAEQYF.

The chain links TRBV2 to TRBJ2-1; 10 bases are a match to TRBD2. The germline V gene has CDR1 SNHLY and CDR2 FYNNEI. This CDR3 spans 14 amino acids. Trimming removed 7 bases from V and 4 bases from J; junction bases left unmatched: 4. The CDR3, as DNA: TGTGCCAGCAATGGACTAGCGGCATACAATGAGCAGTTCTTC. It translates to CASNGLAAYNEQFF.

J is TRBJ2-7 and V is TRBV11-2; no clear D gene. V was cut by 1 base and J by 0 bases, with 7 bases left in between. There are 14 residues in the CDR3. Germline V gene lookup returns CDR1 SGHAT and CDR2 FQNNGV. CDR3 bases: TGTGCCAGCAGCTTAGGTTCAGGCTCCTACGAGCAGTACTTC. Encoded protein: CASSLGSGSYEQYF.

The gene calls are TRBV9 and TRBJ1-6; no definite D call. Germline V CDR1 and CDR2: SGDLS, YYNGEE. V was pared by 0 bases and J by 16 bases, with 14 bases between. The CDR3 has 13 residues. This chain's CDR3 is CASSVDVAAKLHF. In nucleotides, the CDR3 is TGTGCCAGCAGCGTAGATGTTGCGGCGAAACTCCACTTT.

The genes are TRBV10-3 and TRBJ2-1, with 8 positions matching TRBD1. The V gene's germline CDR1 is ENHRY and CDR2 SYGVKD. The CDR3 spans 16 residues. Germline trimming cut 6 bases from V and 9 bases from J; bases unmatched to any gene: 16. The CDR3: CAIRSSGQGDGGEQFF. CDR3 nucleotides: TGTGCCATCAGAAGCTCCGGACAGGGTGACGGAGGTGAGCAGTTCTTC.

The chain is built from TRBV29-1 and TRBJ2-1; D is ambiguous. The ends were cut back, 7 bases at V and 1 base at J, with 14 bases in the middle. The CDR3 loop spans 14 amino acids. Looked up from germline, CDR1 is SQVTM and CDR2 is ANQGSEA. Here the CDR3 reads CSAVSRTSYNEQFF. CDR3 bases: TGCAGCGCTGTATCCCGAACTTCCTACAATGAGCAGTTCTTC.

The CDR3 loop reads CASSKVPGTADGGELFF. The CDR3 DNA is TGTGCCAGCAGCAAAGTACCTGGGACAGCGGACGGCGGGGAGCTGTTTTTT. V gene TRBV21-1 combines with J gene TRBJ2-2; the table's TRBD1 call for D was not verified on the DNA. TRBV21-1 constitutes a pseudogene. The length of the CDR3 is 17 residues.

Regarding this clone: This may come from a read error, since a much larger clone is one base off. This chain joins TRBV15 and TRBJ2-7; tentatively, D is TRBD2 (5 bases). The V gene lost 0 bases and the J gene lost 6 bases, with 6 bases spanning the gap. The CDR3 length is 12 residues. Germline V gives CDR1 LNHNV, CDR2 YYDKDF (reference sequence). CDR3 protein: CATSRDEGEQYF. DNA for the CDR3: TGTGCCACCAGCAGAGATGAGGGCGAGCAGTACTTC.

This clone was seen only a few times. The chain couples TRBV29-1 to TRBJ1-3; D gene unclear. CDR3 length equals 11 residues. The V gene lost 6 bases and the J gene lost 4 bases, with 7 bases spanning the gap. Germline lookup yields CDR1 SQVTM and CDR2 ANQGSEA. The CDR3 coding sequence is TGCAGCGTGGAACAGGGAAACACCATATATTTT. This encodes CSVEQGNTIYF.

The V gene is TRBV11-3, the J gene TRBJ1-3; 7 bases match TRBD1. CDR1 SGHNT and CDR2 YENEEA come from the germline V gene. CDR3 length equals 17 residues. Losses at the gene ends were 3 bases for V and 0 bases for J; bases not matched to a gene: 8. The CDR3 protein is CASSFGQALPSGNTIYF. CDR3 sequence (DNA): TGTGCCAGCAGCTTCGGACAGGCGCTCCCCTCTGGAAACACCATATATTTT.

The chain joins TRBV29-1 to TRBJ1-2, with 9 bases that match TRBD1. This CDR3 region has 12 residues. V lost 6 bases to trimming and J lost 7 bases; unmatched junction nucleotides: 6. CDR1 and CDR2 (germline): SQVTM, ANQGSEA. CDR3 region: CSVAGTGFGYTF. The CDR3 DNA is TGCAGCGTCGCCGGGACAGGGTTTGGCTACACCTTC.

A note on this clone: The germline gene is not matched at one end of the junction; a read error may be the cause. The chain couples TRBV18 to TRBJ1-5; the D gene is possibly TRBD1 (5 bases). The V gene's germline CDR1 is KGHSH and CDR2 LQKENI. CDR3 length: 15 residues. CDR3 amino acids: CVSSPSGGNNQPQHF. The CDR3 nucleotides read TGTGTCAGCTCACCGTCCGGGGGGAACAATCAGCCCCAGCATTTT.

This clone was counted only a few times. V gene TRBV9 combines with J gene TRBJ2-3; possibly TRBD2 for D (6 bases). CDR3 size: 15 residues. The germline V gene encodes CDR1 SGDLS and CDR2 YYNGEE. The V gene lost 0 bases and the J gene lost 3 bases, with 11 bases spanning the gap. The CDR3 nucleotides read TGTGCCAGCAGCGTAGGACTAGTGGGGACAGATACGCAGTATTTT. It encodes CASSVGLVGTDTQYF. The full variable domain, in which reference TRBV9 and TRBJ2-3 provide the parts outside the CDR3, is DSGVTQTPKHLITATGQRVTLRCSPRSGDLSVYWYQQSLDQGLQFLIQYYNGEERAKGNILERFSAQQFPDLHSELNLSSLELGDSALYFCASSVGLVGTDTQYFGPGTRLTVL.

The sample holds one count of this clone. The V call is TRBV19, the J call TRBJ1-3; TRBD1 agrees at 8 bases. The germline gives CDR1 LNHDA, CDR2 SQIVND (reference sequence). V lost 7 bases, J lost 2 bases, and 4 bases stayed unmatched. The length of the CDR3 is 14 residues. In DNA form, the CDR3 reads TGTGCCAGTAACATACAGGGGGCTGGAAACACCATATATTTT. It codes for CASNIQGAGNTIYF.

The V call is TRBV20-1, the J call TRBJ1-2; 7 bases fit TRBD1. The ends lost 3 bases at V and 4 bases at J; junction bases unmatched: 5. Per germline, CDR1 DFQATT and CDR2 SNEGSKA (reference sequence). The CDR3 has 13 residues. The CDR3 loop is CSASGQVSYGYTF. In nucleotides, the CDR3 is TGCAGTGCTAGTGGACAGGTTTCCTATGGCTACACCTTC.

This sequence joins TRBV2 and TRBJ1-4; D ambiguous. The CDR3 is 15 residues long. Trimming stripped 2 bases from V and 3 bases from J, with 10 bases between. Germline assignment: CDR1 SNHLY and CDR2 FYNNEI. CDR3 residues: CASSEYASSNEKLFF. For the CDR3, the DNA is TGTGCCAGCAGTGAATACGCCAGTTCTAATGAAAAACTGTTTTTT.